The 30 T cell receptor beta chains given below trace back to one sample, sequenced in a study of PD-1 blockade in mismatch repair-deficient tumors. The table came from immunoSEQ multiplex PCR; TCRdb's copy has only in-frame clones and leaves some out. Of some 49,000 clones in the sample, more than 65% are singletons; the top ten hold around 3.3%. The material was PBMCs, obtained before pembrolizumab treatment. The source of these receptors is an adult with mismatch repair-deficient cancer.

The chain has TRBV30 and TRBJ1-4; the D gene is possibly TRBD1 (5 bases). CDR1 is GTSNPN, CDR2 SVGIG, per germline (reference sequence). Trimming removed 1 base at V and 4 bases at J, with 7 bases between. This CDR3 is built from 13 residues. The CDR3 coding sequence is TGTGCCTGGAGTGGACAGATTAATGAAAAACTGTTTTTT. Translated: CAWSGQINEKLFF.

This clone came up once. The chain employs TRBV2 and TRBJ2-3, with D unclear. The V and J ends lost 8 bases and 0 bases respectively, with 12 bases between them. This CDR3 has 14 amino acids. CDR1 and CDR2 (germline): SNHLY, FYNNEI. The CDR3 DNA is TGTGCCAGCGGCCTGACTCTTAGCACAGATACGCAGTATTTT. As protein: CASGLTLSTDTQYF.

This chain connects TRBV11-3 to TRBJ2-5; no reliable D call. This CDR3 spans 13 amino acids. Trimming pared 1 base from V and 5 bases from J, leaving 8 bases between. CDR1 SGHNT and CDR2 YENEEA come from the germline V gene. CDR3 protein: CASSLVAWETQYF. In DNA form, the CDR3 reads TGTGCCAGCAGCTTAGTGGCTTGGGAGACCCAGTACTTC.

The genes are TRBV13 and TRBJ2-7; 10 bases are shared with TRBD1. This CDR3 region has 14 residues. The germline gives CDR1 PRHDT, CDR2 FYEKMQ (reference sequence). J gave up 2 bases and V 4 bases, and 2 bases lay outside the gene matches. CDR3 sequence (DNA): TGTGCCAGCAGCTGGGACAGGGGCACCTACGAGCAGTACTTC. Protein product: CASSWDRGTYEQYF.

The rearrangement links TRBV30 to TRBJ1-4; TRBD1 agrees at 8 bases. Trimming took 5 bases from V and 5 from J; bases not matched to a gene: 4. CDR3 length: 13 amino acids. Germline-derived CDR1 and CDR2 are GTSNPN and SVGIG (reference sequence). In DNA, the CDR3 is TGTGCCTGGGTGGACAGGGTAAATGAAAAACTGTTTTTT. It translates to CAWVDRVNEKLFF.

This clone has only a few counts. This rearrangement joins TRBV7-9 to TRBJ2-7; TRBD2 aligns across 7 bases. CDR3 size: 13 residues. The J segment lost 6 bases and the V segment lost 0 bases, leaving 2 bases of the junction unmatched. Germline V lookup: CDR1 SEHNR, CDR2 FQNEAQ (reference sequence). CDR3 sequence (DNA): TGTGCCAGCAGCTTAGCGGGAGGGTTCGAGCAGTACTTC. It yields the protein CASSLAGGFEQYF.

The gene calls are TRBV5-1 and TRBJ2-7; 9 nucleotides agree with TRBD1. The CDR3 totals 15 residues. Germline V gene lookup returns CDR1 SGHRS and CDR2 YFSETQ. Trimming removed 1 base from V and 5 bases from J; junction bases left unmatched: 7. The CDR3 DNA reads as TGCGCCAGCAGCTTGCGACAGGGGGGATTGGACGAGCAGTACTTC. Its protein product is CASSLRQGGLDEQYF. Supplemented by reference TRBV5-1 and TRBJ2-7, the full variable domain reads KAGVTQTPRYLIKTRGQQVTLSCSPISGHRSVSWYQQTPGQGLQFLFEYFSETQRNKGNFPGRFSGRQFSNSRSEMNVSTLELGDSALYLCASSLRQGGLDEQYFGPGTRLTVT.

The chain has TRBV11-3 and TRBJ2-1; TRBD1 is a possible D gene (5 bases). Germline CDR1 is SGHNT and CDR2 is YENEEA. V was shortened by 3 bases and J by 0 bases, with 9 bases between the two germline ends. This CDR3 contains 15 residues. As DNA, the CDR3 is TGTGCCAGCAGCTTCGTTGGGGCCTCCTACAATGAGCAGTTCTTC. Encoded protein: CASSFVGASYNEQFF.

This clone rates as medium-sized. The gene calls are TRBV5-1 and TRBJ1-2; 8 bases align to TRBD1. V lost 4 bases and J lost 5; bases outside the gene matches: 7. CDR1 and CDR2 (germline): SGHRS, YFSETQ. The CDR3 length is 14 residues. CDR3 in DNA: TGCGCCAGCAGCGTCGGACAGGGACAGTATGGCTACACCTTC. Translating it yields CASSVGQGQYGYTF.

The J gene is TRBJ2-1, the V gene TRBV29-1, with D unclear. Trimming removed 6 bases at V and 5 bases at J, with 17 bases between. There are 14 residues in the CDR3. Germline lookup yields CDR1 SQVTM and CDR2 ANQGSEA. CDR3 protein: CSVGWDPPDNEQFF. The CDR3 DNA reads TGCAGCGTCGGGTGGGATCCGCCGGACAATGAGCAGTTCTTC.

CDR3 coding DNA: TGTGCCAGCCCCGCAGGGCTAGGAAATACGCAGTATTTT. It is translated as CASPAGLGNTQYF. The chain employs TRBV6-1 and TRBJ2-3, with D perhaps TRBD1 (5 bases). CDR1 MNHNS and CDR2 SASEGT come from the germline V gene. V was pared by 8 bases and J by 7 bases, with 16 bases between. The CDR3 loop spans 13 amino acids.

This clone occurred once. V and J are TRBV6-5 and TRBJ2-7; D is possibly TRBD1 (7 bases). Trimming pared 5 bases from V and 6 bases from J, leaving 17 bases between. Germline assignment: CDR1 MNHEY and CDR2 SVGAGI. The CDR3 extends over 14 amino acids. The CDR3 sequence is CASSAVDREAEQYF. DNA for the CDR3: TGTGCCAGCAGTGCCGTCGACAGGGAGGCCGAGCAGTACTTC.

This clone was seen more than once but under ten times. This rearrangement joins TRBV5-1 to TRBJ2-7; D unclear. V gave up 0 bases and J gave up 8 bases, with 9 bases separating them. The CDR3 sequence is 12 residues long. Germline V gene sequence: CDR1 SGHRS, CDR2 YFSETQ. CDR3: CASSLVGDKQYF. The CDR3 DNA sequence: TGCGCCAGCAGCTTGGTTGGGGATAAGCAGTACTTC.

The genes are TRBV21-1 and TRBJ2-3; the D call in the table, TRBD2, was not verified against the DNA. TRBV21-1 is a pseudogene. The CDR3 covers 15 residues. CDR3 DNA: TGTGCCAGCAGCAAAGGGACTAACCGCACAGATACGCAGTATTTT. Protein product: CASSKGTNRTDTQYF.

The CDR3 region is CASRSTASTDTQYF. In DNA form, the CDR3 reads TGTGCCAGCAGATCGACGGCTAGCACAGATACGCAGTATTTT. The chain combines TRBV2 with TRBJ2-3; D gene uncertain. Trimming removed 6 bases at V and 0 bases at J, with 10 bases between. Germline V CDR1 and CDR2: SNHLY, FYNNEI. The CDR3 sequence is 14 residues long.

The CDR3 region has the DNA TGTGCCAGCAGCGACAATCGAGCCCAGTACTTC. Its translation is CASSDNRAQYF. V is TRBV6-5 and J is TRBJ2-5; the D is unclear. CDR3 length: 11 amino acids. CDR1 is MNHEY and CDR2 is SVGAGI in the germline V gene. V was cut by 6 bases and J by 9 bases, with 11 bases left in between.

In this sample, this clone turned up a few times. The chain has TRBV27 and TRBJ2-1; D unclear. V lost 1 base to trimming and J lost 6 bases, with 4 bases between them. The CDR3 spans 12 residues. Germline V gene data show CDR1 as MNHEY and CDR2 as SMNVEV (reference sequence). CDR3 in amino acids: CASSLLGNEQFF. As DNA, the CDR3 is TGTGCCAGCAGTTTATTGGGCAATGAGCAGTTCTTC.

Only a few counts were recorded for this clone. The chain carries TRBV12-5 and TRBJ2-7; TRBD2 agrees at 7 bases. The CDR3 consists of 14 residues. After removal of 5 bases from V and 7 bases from J, the junction contained 11 bases not matched to a gene. CDR1 is LGHNT, CDR2 FRNRAP, per germline. The CDR3 region is CASGVGLSGGEQYF. CDR3 coding DNA: TGTGCTAGTGGTGTGGGTTTATCGGGGGGAGAGCAGTACTTC. The complete variable domain, with remaining parts taken from reference TRBV12-5 and TRBJ2-7, reads DARVTQTPRHKVTEMGQEVTMRCQPILGHNTVFWYRQTMMQGLELLAYFRNRAPLDDSGMPKDRFSAEMPDATLATLKIQPSEPRDSAVYFCASGVGLSGGEQYFGPGTRLTVT.

The chain has TRBV7-3 and TRBJ2-7; D ambiguous. V lost 4 bases and J 3 bases, leaving 7 bases between the germline ends. CDR3 length: 12 residues. Per the germline V gene, CDR1 is SGHTA and CDR2 is FQGTGA. CDR3 nucleotides: TGTGCCAGCAGCTCTTCATACTACGAGCAGTACTTC. It translates to CASSSSYYEQYF. Full variable domain (rest looked up from reference TRBV7-3 and TRBJ2-7): GAGVSQTPSNKVTEKGKYVELRCDPISGHTALYWYRQSLGQGPEFLIYFQGTGAADDSGLPNDRFFAVRPEGSVSTLKIQRTERGDSAVYLCASSSSYYEQYFGPGTRLTVT.

CDR3 sequence (DNA): TGCGCCAGCAGTTCCGACAGGGAACACCGAGAGACCCAGTACTTC. Amino acid sequence: CASSSDREHRETQYF. The chain carries TRBV10-1 and TRBJ2-5; TRBD1 matches at 7 bases. The CDR3 extends over 15 amino acids. Looked up from germline, CDR1 is WNHNN and CDR2 is SYGVQD (reference sequence). Unmatched junction bases numbered 10, after V lost 5 bases and J lost 4 bases.

V usage is TRBV19 and J usage is TRBJ1-1, with D perhaps matching TRBD1 (5 bases). With 1 base removed from V and 8 bases from J, the gap between germline ends came to 11 bases. The CDR3 spans 13 residues. Germline assignment: CDR1 LNHDA and CDR2 SQIVND (reference sequence). CDR3 region: CASSIVTGEEAFF. The CDR3 coding sequence is TGTGCCAGTAGTATAGTGACGGGGGAAGAAGCTTTCTTT.

V is TRBV7-3 and J is TRBJ2-7; 9 nucleotides match TRBD1. V shed 10 bases, J shed 1 base, and the junction held 5 bases outside the gene matches. This CDR3 has 13 residues. Per the germline V gene, CDR1 is SGHTA and CDR2 is FQGTGA. CDR3 coding DNA: TGTGCCACCGCACAGGGGGCGTCCTACGAGCAGTACTTC. As protein: CATAQGASYEQYF. The complete variable domain, with remaining parts taken from reference TRBV7-3 and TRBJ2-7, reads GAGVSQTPSNKVTEKGKYVELRCDPISGHTALYWYRQSLGQGPEFLIYFQGTGAADDSGLPNDRFFAVRPEGSVSTLKIQRTERGDSAVYLCATAQGASYEQYFGPGTRLTVT.

The V gene is TRBV18, the J gene TRBJ1-2, with 8 positions matching TRBD1. The trim removed 3 bases at V and 5 bases at J, leaving 8 bases unmatched. CDR1 is KGHSH, CDR2 LQKENI, per germline. The CDR3 extends over 15 amino acids. CDR3 nucleotides: TGTGCCAGCTCACCTGCGACAGGGGAAGGTTATGGCTACACCTTC. As protein: CASSPATGEGYGYTF.

J is TRBJ2-3 and V is TRBV27; 9 positions match TRBD2. The CDR3 is 18 residues long. From germline, CDR1 is MNHEY and CDR2 SMNVEV (reference sequence). V gave up 6 bases and J gave up 5 bases; unmatched junction bases: 18. CDR3: CASRPNYGSGSFKDTQYF. CDR3 bases: TGTGCCAGCAGGCCAAATTACGGTAGCGGGAGTTTTAAAGATACGCAGTATTTT.

This chain links TRBV2 with TRBJ1-2; D is unresolved. This CDR3 is built from 13 residues. Germline values: CDR1 SNHLY, CDR2 FYNNEI. Trimming removed 3 bases from V and 4 bases from J, with 9 bases in between. In DNA form, the CDR3 reads TGTGCCAGCAGTGAGGGAACTTCCTATGGCTACACCTTC. It specifies CASSEGTSYGYTF.

The chain links TRBV6-4 to TRBJ2-2; TRBD2 agrees at 8 bases. Germline-derived CDR1 and CDR2 are MRHNA and SNTAGT. The CDR3 spans 16 residues. CDR3 nucleotides: TGTGCGCAGCAGACGCGACCGGGACTAGACACCGGGGAGCTGTTTTTT. Amino acid sequence: CAQQTRPGLDTGELFF.

As regards this clone: One junction end disagrees with the germline gene, perhaps due to a read error. The rearrangement joins TRBV7-9 to TRBJ1-3, with a possible D match to TRBD1 (5 bases). This CDR3 has 15 residues. CDR1 is SEHNR and CDR2 is FQNEAQ in the germline V gene (reference sequence). The chain's CDR3 is CASSLLEGPGNTIYF. CDR3 DNA: TGTGCCAGCAGCTTACTTGAGGGGCCTGGCAACACCATATATTTT. The full variable domain, with the rest looked up from reference TRBV7-9 and TRBJ1-3, is DTGVSQNPRHKITKRGQNVTFRCDPISEHNRLYWYRQTLGQGPEFLTYFQNEAQLEKSRLLSDRFSAERPKGSFSTLEIQRTEQGDSAMYLCASSLLEGPGNTIYFGEGSWLTVV.

The chain's CDR3 is CASSRGLGMGGNQPQHF. CDR3 nucleotide sequence: TGTGCCAGCAGCCGAGGGCTGGGGATGGGGGGCAATCAGCCCCAGCATTTT. The chain recombines TRBV5-6 with TRBJ1-5, with D perhaps TRBD1 (5 bases). This CDR3 contains 17 residues. The germline CDR1 and CDR2 sequences are SGHDT and YYEEEE. Trimming cost V 4 bases and J 2 bases, with 19 bases left between them. Combining the CDR3 with reference TRBV5-6 and TRBJ1-5 gives the whole variable domain DAGVTQSPTHLIKTRGQQVTLRCSPKSGHDTVSWYQQALGQGPQFIFQYYEEEERQRGNFPDRFSGHQFPNYSSELNVNALLLGDSALYLCASSRGLGMGGNQPQHFGDGTRLSIL.

The gene calls are TRBV11-2 and TRBJ2-1, with 10 bases matching TRBD2. Germline V lookup: CDR1 SGHAT, CDR2 FQNNGV. The CDR3 sequence is 16 residues long. V trimming: 5 bases; J trimming: 3 bases; junction bases outside the gene matches: 7. CDR3 protein: CASSPSGRALYNEQFF. CDR3 coding DNA: TGTGCCAGCAGCCCAAGCGGGAGGGCCCTCTACAATGAGCAGTTCTTC.

The J gene is TRBJ1-1, the V gene TRBV5-5; 8 nucleotides match TRBD1. There are 15 residues in the CDR3. The germline CDR1 and CDR2 sequences are SGHKS and YYEKEE (reference sequence). V was clipped by 1 base and J by 2 bases; unmatched bases: 4. The chain's CDR3 is CASSLYGQGNTEAFF. In DNA, the CDR3 is TGTGCCAGCAGCTTGTACGGACAGGGCAACACTGAAGCTTTCTTT. The variable domain in full, with the rest retrieved from reference TRBV5-5 and TRBJ1-1, is DAGVTQSPTHLIKTRGQQVTLRCSPISGHKSVSWYQQVLGQGPQFIFQYYEKEERGRGNFPDRFSARQFPNYSSELNVNALLLGDSALYLCASSLYGQGNTEAFFGQGTRLTVV.